Listed below are T cell receptor beta chains from one sample, sequenced in a study of cytomegalovirus exposure and HLA in healthy donors. Profiling relied on immunoSEQ multiplex PCR, and the TCRdb table lists in-frame clones only, not all of them. The data show some 99,000 clones, roughly two thirds seen once. The sequenced material came from PBMCs. The source of these receptors is a female donor in good health and CMV-seronegative. Each CDR3 is given with its conserved first and last residue. A D gene is named only where the DNA matches it firmly. Part of the rows lack a size; the others show once, few, many or a class for expanded clones.

abundance | j_gene | v_gene | d_gene | CDR3aa | CDR3nt
. | TRBJ1-2 | TRBV4-3 | . | CASSQGADTYYGYTF | TGCGCCAGCAGCCAAGGGGCGGACACGTACTATGGCTACACCTTC
. | TRBJ2-7 | TRBV7-9 | . | CASSFIRDEQYF | TGTGCCAGCAGCTTTATCAGGGACGAGCAGTACTTC
. | TRBJ2-3 | TRBV6-4 | TRBD2 | CASSEREGTDTQYF | TGTGCCAGCAGTGAGCGGGAGGGCACAGATACGCAGTATTTT
. | TRBJ1-3 | TRBV9 | . | CASSVYGGDSGNTIYF | TGTGCCAGCAGCGTATATGGGGGGGACTCTGGAAACACCATATATTTT
few | TRBJ1-2 | TRBV4-2 | . | CASSQGQTRYYGYTF | TGTGCCAGCAGCCAAGGACAGACTCGCTACTATGGCTACACCTTC
. | TRBJ2-7 | TRBV4-3 | TRBD1 | CASSQGWGTGGYEQYF | TGCGCCAGCAGCCAAGGGTGGGGGACAGGGGGATACGAGCAGTACTTC
. | TRBJ1-1 | TRBV10-1 | . | CASSRGEAFF | TGCGCCAGCAGTCGGGGTGAAGCTTTCTTT
. | TRBJ1-2 | TRBV7-6 | . | CASSLSGDGYTF | TGTGCCAGCAGCCTTTCGGGGGACGGCTACACCTTC
. | TRBJ1-4 | TRBV9 | TRBD1 | CASSARDSGQLFF | TGTGCCAGCAGCGCGCGGGACAGTGGCCAACTGTTTTTT
. | TRBJ2-3 | TRBV6-5 | TRBD1 | CASSSGTGADTQYF | TGTGCCAGCAGTTCCGGGACAGGGGCAGATACGCAGTATTTT
. | TRBJ2-1 | TRBV11-2 | TRBD2 | CASGGRSYNEQFF | TGTGCCAGTGGCGGGAGATCCTACAATGAGCAGTTCTTC
. | TRBJ2-7 | TRBV2 | . | CASSGVVRAEQYF | TGTGCCAGCAGCGGGGTAGTTCGCGCCGAGCAGTACTTC
. | TRBJ1-1 | TRBV5-4 | TRBD1 | CASSLPTGEGSEAFF | TGTGCCAGCAGCTTACCGACAGGGGAGGGTTCTGAAGCTTTCTTT
. | TRBJ1-1 | TRBV29-1 | TRBD1 | CSFYSRQGQNTEAFF | TGCAGCTTCTATTCTCGACAGGGACAGAACACTGAAGCTTTCTTT
few | TRBJ2-1 | TRBV19 | . | CASSIGGGNEQFF | TGTGCCAGTAGTATCGGGGGAGGCAATGAGCAGTTCTTC
. | TRBJ2-1 | TRBV10-3 | . | CAISGARLAEQFF | TGTGCCATCAGTGGGGCCCGGCTAGCGGAGCAGTTCTTC
. | TRBJ1-3 | TRBV6-1 | . | CASSGQASSGNTIYF | TGTGCCAGCAGTGGTCAGGCCTCCTCTGGAAACACCATATATTTT
. | TRBJ2-2 | TRBV30 | . | CACTDTYSNTGELFF | TGTGCCTGCACGGACACTTACTCGAACACTGGGGAGCTGTTTTTT
. | TRBJ2-7 | TRBV30 | TRBD1 | CAWSVLQGVEQYF | TGTGCCTGGAGTGTACTTCAGGGGGTCGAGCAGTACTTC